This entry lists 20 T cell receptor beta chains sequenced from one sample in a study of T cell repertoires in cytomegalovirus infection. A single record per CDR3 protein comes from TCRdb applying MiXCR to the reads. Of some 400,000 distinct CDR3 sequences listed, 15% to 20% are singletons. The sequenced sample consisted of PBMCs. These receptors were obtained from a human donor in good health (CMV status not recorded). Some clones in this sample may be carry-over from other donors' samples.

This clonotype showed up just a few times. V and J are TRBV11-2 and TRBJ1-3; a weak D match, TRBD1 (5 bases). V was clipped by 5 bases and J by 7 bases, with 18 bases between them. Germline V lookup: CDR1 SGHAT, CDR2 FQNNGV. This CDR3 contains 15 residues. The CDR3 DNA follows: TGTGCCAGCAGCCCCCGAGCTCACGGGGCGAACACCATATATTTT. It yields the protein CASSPRAHGANTIYF.

Only a few counts were recorded for this clonotype. CDR3 nucleotides: TGTGCCAGCAGCCTAACTAGCGGGAGCGTCGATGATACGCAGTATTTT. It encodes CASSLTSGSVDDTQYF. V gene TRBV12-3 or TRBV12-4 combines with J gene TRBJ2-3; 11 bases fit TRBD2. Germline trimming cut 6 bases from V and 6 bases from J; bases unmatched to any gene: 11. This CDR3 is 16 amino acids long.

The chain is built from TRBV5-1 and TRBJ2-3, with D maybe TRBD2 (6 bases). Germline V gene sequence: CDR1 SGHRS, CDR2 YFSETQ. This CDR3 spans 14 amino acids. V dropped 2 bases and J dropped 9 bases, with 16 bases sitting between them. Here the CDR3 DNA reads TGCGCCAGCAGCTTCGGGACTCGCAGTAACACGCAGTATTTT. Translated: CASSFGTRSNTQYF.

J is TRBJ2-3 and V is TRBV7-2; 7 nucleotides line up with TRBD1. CDR1 SGHTA and CDR2 FQGNSA come from the germline V gene. Germline trimming cut 5 bases from V and 2 bases from J; bases unmatched to any gene: 7. The CDR3 contains 15 residues. The CDR3 DNA follows: TGTGCCAGCAGCCCGGTCGGGACAGCCACAGATACGCAGTATTTT. The encoded protein is CASSPVGTATDTQYF.

V is TRBV19 and J is TRBJ2-5; 8 bases fit TRBD1. The germline gives CDR1 LNHDA, CDR2 SQIVND (reference sequence). The CDR3 length is 13 residues. V lost 8 bases and J lost 4; bases outside the gene matches: 6. CDR3 region: CASEQGVGETQYF. The CDR3 coding sequence is TGTGCCAGTGAACAGGGGGTCGGAGAGACCCAGTACTTC.

This rearrangement joins TRBV7-2 to TRBJ2-1, with TRBD2 matching 8 bases. Trimming removed 3 bases from V and 3 bases from J; junction bases left unmatched: 4. Per germline, CDR1 SGHTA and CDR2 FQGNSA. The CDR3 is made up of 15 amino acids. For the CDR3, the DNA is TGTGCCAGCAGCTTTGGACTAGCTAGCTACAATGAGCAGTTCTTC. Its translation: CASSFGLASYNEQFF.

This clonotype was recorded at least ten times. This chain links TRBV28 with TRBJ2-7; no clear D. The CDR3 is 13 residues long. With 6 bases removed from V and 0 bases from J, the gap between germline ends came to 9 bases. Germline V lookup: CDR1 MDHEN, CDR2 SYDVKM. CDR3 protein: CASSLSPSYEQYF. The CDR3 region has the DNA TGTGCCAGCAGCCTTTCCCCCTCCTACGAGCAGTACTTC.

A word on this clonotype: This may be a read error, as it is one base from a much larger clone. J is TRBJ2-3 and V is TRBV7-2; D remains unclear. The CDR3 contains 12 residues. Per germline, CDR1 SGHTA and CDR2 FQGNSA. Trimming took 4 bases from V and 6 from J, leaving 8 bases between them. This chain's CDR3 is CASSSSPDTQYF. The DNA for the CDR3 is TGTGCCAGCAGCTCGTCCCCCGATACGCAGTATTTT.

This clonotype was found a few times. V is TRBV7-2 and J is TRBJ1-1; D not resolved. V was cut by 5 bases and J by 0 bases, with 13 bases left in between. The CDR3 consists of 15 residues. CDR1 and CDR2 from the germline V gene are SGHTA and FQGNSA. CDR3 bases: TGTGCCAGCAGCGTTATTTCCGGGCTGAACACTGAAGCTTTCTTT. As protein: CASSVISGLNTEAFF.

The gene calls are TRBV27 and TRBJ2-7; D is possibly TRBD1 (6 bases). Germline CDR1 and CDR2: MNHEY and SMNVEV (reference sequence). Trimming removed 4 bases at V and 2 bases at J, with 15 bases between. The CDR3 is 15 residues long. The CDR3 region is CASSSRGGPPYEQYF. DNA of the CDR3: TGTGCCAGCAGTTCCAGGGGCGGACCCCCCTACGAGCAGTACTTC.

This clonotype was observed a few times. CDR3 sequence reads: CSARDMRREETQYF. CDR3 nucleotide sequence: TGCAGTGCTAGAGATATGCGACGGGAAGAGACCCAGTACTTC. The V gene is TRBV20-1, the J gene TRBJ2-5; unclear D gene. The CDR3 is 14 amino acids. V gave up 0 bases and J gave up 3 bases, with 11 bases separating them. Per germline, CDR1 DFQATT and CDR2 SNEGSKA (reference sequence).

This clonotype was counted at least ten times. The chain couples TRBV7-2 to TRBJ2-3, with 10 positions matching TRBD2. Germline V gene lookup returns CDR1 SGHTA and CDR2 FQGNSA. CDR3 length: 16 residues. Losses at the gene ends were 4 bases for V and 4 bases for J; bases not matched to a gene: 8. In DNA form, the CDR3 reads TGTGCCAGCAGCTGCGGGCTAGCGGGAGAGTCAGATACGCAGTATTTT. Translated, it gives CASSCGLAGESDTQYF.

In this sample, this clonotype turned up a few times. The chain combines TRBV6-5 with TRBJ1-1, with TRBD1 matching 7 bases. This CDR3 has 15 amino acids. Germline V gives CDR1 MNHEY, CDR2 SVGAGI. V shed 4 bases, J shed 0 bases, and the junction held 5 bases outside the gene matches. For the CDR3, the DNA is TGTGCCAGCAGTTCGGACAGGCCCATGAACACTGAAGCTTTCTTT. It encodes CASSSDRPMNTEAFF.

The chain links TRBV5-1 to TRBJ2-7, with 9 positions matching TRBD2. Germline-derived CDR1 and CDR2 are SGHRS and YFSETQ. The ends lost 4 bases at V and 4 bases at J; junction bases unmatched: 9. This CDR3 has 15 residues. The CDR3 DNA is TGCGCCAGCAGCCCTCTCGGTAGCGGGAGTTACGAGCAGTACTTC. This gives the protein CASSPLGSGSYEQYF.

This clonotype was recorded many times. The chain uses TRBV6-6 and TRBJ1-1; no definite D call. The CDR3 length is 17 residues. The germline gives CDR1 MNHNY, CDR2 SVGAGI (reference sequence). V lost 6 bases and J lost 6, with 26 bases in between. DNA of the CDR3: TGTGCCAGCAGATTGCGGGTTGGGCCGGGGTCTATCTCTGAAGCTTTCTTT. This codes for CASRLRVGPGSISEAFF.

The V gene is TRBV11-3, the J gene TRBJ1-5, with D possibly being TRBD1 (6 bases). The CDR3 is 13 residues long. The germline V and J ends were trimmed by 5 bases and 6 bases, with 11 bases remaining between them. In germline, CDR1 is SGHNT, CDR2 YENEEA. As DNA, the CDR3 is TGTGCCAGCAGCGTGCGGGGGGCTCAGCCCCAGCATTTT. Translated, it gives CASSVRGAQPQHF.

The rearrangement uses TRBV12-3 or TRBV12-4 and TRBJ2-1; possible D gene TRBD2, 6 bases. The length of the CDR3 is 14 residues. V dropped 5 bases and J dropped 7 bases, with 15 bases sitting between them. This CDR3 is CASSPPGETNEQFF. The DNA for the CDR3 is TGTGCCAGCAGTCCTCCGGGGGAGACAAATGAGCAGTTCTTC.

This clonotype was picked up many times. J is TRBJ2-5 and V is TRBV7-2; the match to TRBD2 covers 13 bases. The CDR3 has 16 amino acids. The ends lost 4 bases at V and 4 bases at J; junction bases unmatched: 6. CDR1 is SGHTA and CDR2 is FQGNSA in the germline V gene. The CDR3 protein is CASSSGTSGAGETQYF. Here the CDR3 DNA reads TGTGCCAGCAGCTCCGGGACTAGCGGGGCCGGAGAGACCCAGTACTTC.

The chain employs TRBV28 and TRBJ2-5, with 9 bases that match TRBD1. The CDR3 length is 17 residues. With V trimmed by 3 bases and J by 1 base, 9 bases remained unmatched. CDR1 and CDR2 (germline): MDHEN, SYDVKM. CDR3 nucleotides: TGTGCCAGCAGTTTCGTACTGGGGACAGGGTTCCAAGAGACCCAGTACTTC. Amino acids: CASSFVLGTGFQETQYF.

V gene TRBV5-6 combines with J gene TRBJ2-7; possible D gene TRBD2, 6 bases. The CDR3 loop spans 13 amino acids. Germline lookup yields CDR1 SGHDT and CDR2 YYEEEE. The germline V and J ends were trimmed by 0 bases and 3 bases, with 7 bases remaining between them. CDR3 region: CASSLAGVYEQYF. In nucleotides, the CDR3 is TGTGCCAGCAGCTTGGCGGGAGTCTACGAGCAGTACTTC.